This entry lists 26 T cell receptor beta chains sequenced from one sample in a study of T-cell memory formation after mild COVID-19. MiXCR, run by TCRdb on the 5' RACE reads, gives a single entry per CDR3 protein. The top ten clones hold 43% of a sample with over 45,000 distinct CDR3 sequences, roughly 26% of them seen once. The material sequenced was PBMCs or a T cell subset sorted from them (not recorded which). These receptors were taken from a man younger than 30 who had mild COVID-19 (a few samples of this study predate the infection). Cell type and time point are not known.

This clonotype was observed at least ten times. This chain links TRBV4-3 with TRBJ2-3; weak D call: TRBD2 (6 bases). The CDR3 sequence is 14 residues long. V shed 5 bases and J shed 4 bases, with 13 bases lying between them. In germline, CDR1 is LGHNA, CDR2 YSLEER. The CDR3 DNA reads as TGCGCCAGCAGCTCGGGACGGGAGCCAGATACGCAGTATTTT. This codes for CASSSGREPDTQYF.

V usage is TRBV7-8 and J usage is TRBJ2-1, with 9 bases fitting TRBD2. This CDR3 region has 14 residues. In germline, CDR1 is SGHVS, CDR2 FQNEAQ. V was pared by 8 bases and J by 4 bases, with 6 bases of the junction left unmatched. The CDR3 DNA follows: TGTGCCAGCGCGGGGGGGCGGGTATACAATGAGCAGTTCTTC. The encoded protein is CASAGGRVYNEQFF.

V gene TRBV15 combines with J gene TRBJ2-3, with 9 bases matching TRBD1. The J segment lost 2 bases and the V segment lost 9 bases, leaving 6 bases of the junction unmatched. Looked up from germline, CDR1 is LNHNV and CDR2 is YYDKDF (reference sequence). The length of the CDR3 is 14 residues. CDR3 sequence (DNA): TGTGCCACGGGTAGGGACAGGGACACAGATACGCAGTATTTT. This translates into CATGRDRDTDTQYF.

The chain recombines TRBV4-1 with TRBJ2-3, with D maybe TRBD1 (6 bases). Per germline, CDR1 MGHRA and CDR2 YSYEKL. The V and J ends lost 4 bases and 4 bases respectively, with 15 bases between them. There are 15 residues in the CDR3. The DNA of the CDR3 is TGCGCCAGCAGCCCTAACAGGGAGTTGGCAGATACGCAGTATTTT. It specifies CASSPNRELADTQYF.

This clonotype was counted a few times. This chain connects TRBV12-5 to TRBJ2-3, with D possibly TRBD2 on 5 matching bases. CDR3 length: 13 residues. Germline V lookup: CDR1 LGHNT, CDR2 FRNRAP. The V end was cut by 10 bases, the J end by 6 bases, with 17 bases between. This chain's CDR3 is CATARAAADTQYF. In nucleotides, the CDR3 is TGTGCTACCGCGAGGGCGGCAGCCGATACGCAGTATTTT.

The chain recombines TRBV9 with TRBJ2-2; D possibly corresponds to TRBD1 (5 bases). Between the trimmed V and J ends, which lost 5 bases and 1 base, there was a span of 15 bases. The length of the CDR3 is 16 residues. Germline V gene data show CDR1 as SGDLS and CDR2 as YYNGEE. CDR3 loop: CASRRDGAGNTGELFF. The CDR3 DNA reads as TGTGCCAGCAGACGAGATGGGGCAGGGAACACCGGGGAGCTGTTTTTT.

The chain has TRBV7-9 and TRBJ2-5, with a tentative D call TRBD1 (6 bases). The CDR3 is made up of 14 amino acids. Germline CDR1 is SEHNR and CDR2 is FQNEAQ (reference sequence). V lost 1 base and J 2 bases, leaving 8 bases between the germline ends. This CDR3 is CASSLDREQETQYF. CDR3 DNA sequence: TGTGCCAGCAGCTTAGACAGGGAACAAGAGACCCAGTACTTC.

The J gene is TRBJ2-3, the V gene TRBV7-2, with D possibly matching TRBD2 (6 bases). Germline-derived CDR1 and CDR2 are SGHTA and FQGNSA. Trimming took 1 base from V and 2 from J, leaving 13 bases between them. This CDR3 is built from 16 residues. Here the CDR3 reads CASSLDQRVTTDTQYF. The CDR3 DNA sequence: TGTGCCAGCAGCTTAGACCAGCGGGTTACCACAGATACGCAGTATTTT.

This clonotype was seen only a few times. The chain links TRBV12-3 or TRBV12-4 to TRBJ2-3; the match to TRBD2 covers 7 bases. The V segment lost 6 bases and the J segment 0 bases; nucleotides outside the gene matches: 15. The CDR3 length is 18 residues. In DNA, the CDR3 is TGTGCCAGCAGCCCTCCCCAGCGGGGCCCGACTAGCACAGATACGCAGTATTTT. Its protein product is CASSPPQRGPTSTDTQYF.

This chain uses TRBV10-3 with TRBJ2-3; D possibly uses TRBD1 or TRBD2 (5 bases each). V gave up 6 bases and J gave up 1 base, with 14 bases separating them. Per the germline V gene, CDR1 is ENHRY and CDR2 is SYGVKD. The CDR3 contains 15 residues. The CDR3 DNA is TGTGCCATCAGGGGGGTGGCCCGCGGCACAGATACGCAGTATTTT. It codes for CAIRGVARGTDTQYF.

The chain links TRBV4-1 to TRBJ2-7; D ambiguous. Trimming took off 0 bases at V and 6 bases at J, with 9 bases between the two ends. Germline values: CDR1 MGHRA, CDR2 YSYEKL. This CDR3 comprises 13 residues. The CDR3 coding sequence is TGCGCCAGCAGCCAAGATTACGGGTTCGAGCAGTACGTC. Its protein is CASSQDYGFEQYV.

In this sample, this clonotype turned up a few times. Here the CDR3 DNA reads TGCGCCAGCAGCTGGGTTCCTCTAGCCCCCCTACGAGCGCAGTACGTC. Its translation is CASSWVPLAPLRAQYV. The V call is TRBV5-1, the J call TRBJ2-7; D perhaps matches TRBD2 (5 bases). With 3 bases removed from V and 9 bases from J, the gap between germline ends came to 25 bases. The CDR3 contains 16 residues. CDR1 is SGHRS and CDR2 is YFSETQ in the germline V gene.

The genes are TRBV6-5 and TRBJ2-4, with D possibly TRBD1 on 6 matching bases. The CDR3 has 15 residues. Trimming took 6 bases from V and 2 from J, leaving 14 bases between them. Germline CDR1 reads MNHEY; CDR2 reads SVGAGI. CDR3 coding DNA: TGTGCCAGCAGGACCAATGACAGGACCAAAAACATTCAGTACTTC. Protein: CASRTNDRTKNIQYF.

In its sample, this clonotype was seen many times. The V gene is TRBV5-1, the J gene TRBJ2-3; 7 nucleotides match TRBD2. The V and J ends lost 1 base and 1 base, in that order; junction bases with no gene match: 0. Per the germline V gene, CDR1 is SGHRS and CDR2 is YFSETQ. This CDR3 has 14 amino acids. The CDR3 DNA reads as TGCGCCAGCAGCTTGCGGGGGGGCACAGATACGCAGTATTTT. Translated: CASSLRGGTDTQYF.

This clonotype occurred a few times. This chain connects TRBV20-1 to TRBJ2-3; TRBD2 matches at 7 bases. The CDR3 has 15 amino acids. J lost 1 base, V lost 3 bases, and 7 bases had no gene match. Germline lookup yields CDR1 DFQATT and CDR2 SNEGSKA (reference sequence). The CDR3 here is CSARPPGLRTDTQYF. The DNA for the CDR3 is TGCAGTGCTAGGCCCCCGGGACTACGCACAGATACGCAGTATTTT.

This sequence joins TRBV29-1 and TRBJ1-1; D is ambiguous. The V end was cut by 5 bases, the J end by 0 bases, with 7 bases between. CDR3 length equals 12 residues. CDR1 is SQVTM, CDR2 ANQGSEA, per germline. CDR3 protein: CSVTVMNTEAFF. As DNA, the CDR3 is TGCAGCGTTACTGTAATGAACACTGAAGCTTTCTTT.

This chain joins TRBV6-2 or TRBV6-3 and TRBJ1-3; TRBD1 matches 7 bases. Germline assignment: CDR1 MNHEY and CDR2 SVGEGT. V lost 4 bases and J lost 0; bases outside the gene matches: 9. CDR3 length: 17 amino acids. CDR3 sequence reads: CASSFTPGTVSGNTIYF. CDR3 coding DNA: TGTGCCAGCAGTTTCACCCCCGGGACAGTCTCTGGAAACACCATATATTTT.

The chain combines TRBV6-2 or TRBV6-3 with TRBJ2-7, with a tentative D call TRBD1 (6 bases). V gave up 4 bases and J gave up 7 bases, with 20 bases separating them. The CDR3 has 15 residues. CDR1 MNHEY and CDR2 SVGEGT come from the germline V gene. In DNA form, the CDR3 reads TGTGCCAGCAGTTGGGGTGCCAGGGGCCCGTGGGAGCAGTACGTC. The encoded protein is CASSWGARGPWEQYV.

This clonotype was recorded a few times. V is TRBV20-1 and J is TRBJ2-3, with 11 bases identical to TRBD2. Trimming removed 3 bases from V and 4 bases from J; junction bases left unmatched: 3. The CDR3 runs 14 residues. Germline-derived CDR1 and CDR2 are DFQATT and SNEGSKA (reference sequence). In nucleotides, the CDR3 is TGCAGTGCTAGTTTACTAGCGGGGGCAGATACGCAGTATTTT. Translation gives CSASLLAGADTQYF.

The table lists this clonotype with a few counts. The CDR3 DNA follows: TGTGCCAGCAGATCCCCGGGGAATTCACCCCTCCACTTT. Translated, it gives CASRSPGNSPLHF. The chain links TRBV12-3 or TRBV12-4 to TRBJ1-6; D remains unclear. V was trimmed by 6 bases and J by 7 bases, leaving 10 bases between them. The CDR3 consists of 13 residues.

This clonotype appeared a few times. The genes are TRBV6-5 and TRBJ2-4; D is perhaps TRBD2 (7 bases). V was trimmed by 5 bases and J by 6 bases, leaving 20 bases between them. The CDR3 length is 16 residues. CDR1 is MNHEY, CDR2 SVGAGI, per germline. The CDR3: CASSISGSGGRNIQYF. The CDR3 DNA reads TGTGCCAGCAGTATCTCAGGGTCGGGGGGCAGAAACATTCAGTACTTC.

This chain uses TRBV10-2 with TRBJ1-6; 8 bases fit TRBD1. V gave up 9 bases and J gave up 7 bases; unmatched junction bases: 8. The CDR3 spans 14 residues. Germline V gene lookup returns CDR1 WSHSY and CDR2 SAAADI. The DNA of the CDR3 is TGCGCCAGGTCGACAGGGGTGCCAAATTCACCCCTCCACTTT. It codes for CARSTGVPNSPLHF.

The gene calls are TRBV3-1 and TRBJ2-2; the D gene is possibly TRBD1 (6 bases). Germline V gene data show CDR1 as LGHDT and CDR2 as YNNKEL (reference sequence). The V end lost 3 bases, the J end lost 3 bases, and 14 bases lay between the germline ends. CDR3 length: 16 residues. Here the CDR3 reads CASSQETGSHTGELFF. The CDR3 DNA is TGTGCCAGCAGCCAGGAAACAGGGTCCCACACCGGGGAGCTGTTTTTT. Complete variable domain (other parts from reference TRBV3-1 and TRBJ2-2): DTAVSQTPKYLVTQMGNDKSIKCEQNLGHDTMYWYKQDSKKFLKIMFSYNNKELIINETVPNRFSPKSPDKAHLNLHINSLELGDSAVYFCASSQETGSHTGELFFGEGSRLTVL.

The chain has TRBV5-5 and TRBJ1-5; D remains unclear. Looked up from germline, CDR1 is SGHKS and CDR2 is YYEKEE (reference sequence). The V end lost 4 bases, the J end lost 0 bases, and 14 bases lay between the germline ends. This CDR3 has 16 residues. In DNA, the CDR3 is TGTGCCAGCAGCCTTGAGGATCAGGTTAGCAATCAGCCCCAGCATTTT. Protein: CASSLEDQVSNQPQHF.

The chain is built from TRBV19 and TRBJ2-3, with 11 bases aligning to TRBD2. CDR1 is LNHDA and CDR2 is SQIVND in the germline V gene (reference sequence). This CDR3 region has 15 residues. After removal of 6 bases from V and 6 bases from J, the junction contained 8 bases not matched to a gene. The CDR3 is CASRPGLAVSDTQYF. DNA of the CDR3: TGTGCCAGTAGACCGGGACTAGCGGTTTCGGATACGCAGTATTTT.

The chain employs TRBV10-3 and TRBJ1-1; tentative D call: TRBD1 (6 bases). The V end was cut by 3 bases, the J end by 6 bases, with 14 bases between. The CDR3 consists of 14 residues. Per germline, CDR1 ENHRY and CDR2 SYGVKD. The CDR3 loop is CAISDQGIIAEAFF. In DNA form, the CDR3 reads TGTGCCATCAGTGACCAGGGGATTATCGCTGAAGCTTTCTTT.